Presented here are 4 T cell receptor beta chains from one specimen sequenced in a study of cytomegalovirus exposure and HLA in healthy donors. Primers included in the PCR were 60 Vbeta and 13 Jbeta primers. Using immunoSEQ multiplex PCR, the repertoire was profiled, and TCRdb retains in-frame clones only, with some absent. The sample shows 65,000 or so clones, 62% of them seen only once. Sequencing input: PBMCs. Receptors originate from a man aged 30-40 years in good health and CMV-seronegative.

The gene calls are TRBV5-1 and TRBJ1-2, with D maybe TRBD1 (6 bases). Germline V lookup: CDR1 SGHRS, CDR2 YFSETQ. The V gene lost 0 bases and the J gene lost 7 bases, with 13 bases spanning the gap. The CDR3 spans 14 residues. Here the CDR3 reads CASSLGPDSSGYTF. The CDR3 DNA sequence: TGCGCCAGCAGCTTGGGACCGGACAGTTCTGGCTACACCTTC.

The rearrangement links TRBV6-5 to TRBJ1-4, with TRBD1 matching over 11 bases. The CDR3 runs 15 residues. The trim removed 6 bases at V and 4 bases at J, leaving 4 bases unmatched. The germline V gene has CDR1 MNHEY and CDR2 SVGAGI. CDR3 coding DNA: TGTGCCAGCAGGGACAGGGGGCGAGGTAATGAAAAACTGTTTTTT. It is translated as CASRDRGRGNEKLFF.

The CDR3 is CAWSVSSGPQETQYF. CDR3 sequence (DNA): TGTGCCTGGAGTGTAAGTTCAGGGCCCCAAGAGACCCAGTACTTC. J is TRBJ2-5 and V is TRBV30; weak D call: TRBD1 (5 bases). CDR1 and CDR2 from the germline V gene are GTSNPN and SVGIG (reference sequence). The germline V and J ends were trimmed by 0 bases and 1 base, with 12 bases remaining between them. This CDR3 spans 15 amino acids.

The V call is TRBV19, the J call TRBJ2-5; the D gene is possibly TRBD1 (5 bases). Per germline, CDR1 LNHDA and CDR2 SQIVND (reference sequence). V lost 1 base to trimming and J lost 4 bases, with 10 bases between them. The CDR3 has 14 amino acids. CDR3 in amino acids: CASSIGVTAETQYF. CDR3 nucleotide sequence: TGTGCCAGTAGTATAGGGGTGACAGCAGAGACCCAGTACTTC.